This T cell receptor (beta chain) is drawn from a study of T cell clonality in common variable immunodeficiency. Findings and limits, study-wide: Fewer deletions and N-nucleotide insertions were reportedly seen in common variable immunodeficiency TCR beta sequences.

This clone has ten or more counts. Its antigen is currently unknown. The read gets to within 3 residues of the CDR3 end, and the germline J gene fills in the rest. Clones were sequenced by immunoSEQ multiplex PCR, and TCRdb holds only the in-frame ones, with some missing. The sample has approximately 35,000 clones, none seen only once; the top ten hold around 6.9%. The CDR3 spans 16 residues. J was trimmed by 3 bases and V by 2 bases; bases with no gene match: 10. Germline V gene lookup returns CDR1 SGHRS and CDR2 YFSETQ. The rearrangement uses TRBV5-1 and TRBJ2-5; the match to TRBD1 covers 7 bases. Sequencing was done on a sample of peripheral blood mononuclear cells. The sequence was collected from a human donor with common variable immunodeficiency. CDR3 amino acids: CASSFVTGYLEETQYF. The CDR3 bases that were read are TGCGCCAGCAGCTTTGTGACAGGGTATTTGGAAGAGACC. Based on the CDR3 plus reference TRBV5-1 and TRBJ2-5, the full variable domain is KAGVTQTPRYLIKTRGQQVTLSCSPISGHRSVSWYQQTPGQGLQFLFEYFSETQRNKGNFPGRFSGRQFSNSRSEMNVSTLELGDSALYLCASSFVTGYLEETQYFGPGTRLLVL.